The subject of this entry is one T cell receptor (beta chain). As processed by the authors: Using reference gene primer amplification, nucleated cell counts were estimated. Profiled with immunoSEQ multiplex PCR; TCRdb holds only in-frame clones, not every one. That table gives V, J and clone size, and the DNA gave D and trimming. The table lists about 260,000 clones, roughly nine tenths of them singletons. This sample is part of a study of blood T cell repertoires in COVID-19. In assigning cohorts, the study relied on participant-reported clinical history. Germline CDR1 reads MDHEN; CDR2 reads SYDVKM. The germline V and J ends were trimmed by 4 bases and 4 bases, with 13 bases remaining between them. The CDR3 sequence is 14 residues long.

The chain joins TRBV28 to TRBJ1-1; D might be TRBD1 (5 bases). The receptor's source is a woman aged 45-60 years who had recovered from COVID-19. The sequencing input was PBMCs or T cells enriched from blood (not recorded which). This chain's CDR3 is CASSSLGLTTEAFF. As DNA, the CDR3 is TGTGCCAGCAGTTCATTGGGACTCACCACTGAAGCTTTCTTT.